This T cell receptor (beta chain) was sequenced during a study of blood T cell repertoires in COVID-19. The CDR3 sequence is 13 residues long. V dropped 4 bases and J dropped 4 bases, with 14 bases sitting between them. Germline lookup yields CDR1 SQVTM and CDR2 ANQGSEA. Here immunoSEQ multiplex PCR was the method, and the copy in TCRdb shows in-frame clones only, minus some. The data show a few hundred thousand clones, approximately 90% seen once. This receptor was identified in a woman in her 50s with COVID-19, enrolled during active disease. Sample: peripheral blood. The gene calls are TRBV29-1 and TRBJ2-7, with D possibly matching TRBD1 (6 bases). CDR3 nucleotide sequence: TGCAGCGTTGCCACAGGGTGGGGGTACGAGCAGTACTTC. Its translation: CSVATGWGYEQYF.